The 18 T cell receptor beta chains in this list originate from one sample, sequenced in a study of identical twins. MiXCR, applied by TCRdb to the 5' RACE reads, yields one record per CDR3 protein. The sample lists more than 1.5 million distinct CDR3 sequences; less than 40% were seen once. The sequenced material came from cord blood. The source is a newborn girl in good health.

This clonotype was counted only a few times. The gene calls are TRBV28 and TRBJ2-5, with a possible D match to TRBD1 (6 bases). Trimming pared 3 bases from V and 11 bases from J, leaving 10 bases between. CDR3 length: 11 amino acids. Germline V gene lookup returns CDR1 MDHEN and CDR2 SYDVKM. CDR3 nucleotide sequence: TGTGCCAGCAGTTTGGTTACAGGGCAGTACTTC. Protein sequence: CASSLVTGQYF.

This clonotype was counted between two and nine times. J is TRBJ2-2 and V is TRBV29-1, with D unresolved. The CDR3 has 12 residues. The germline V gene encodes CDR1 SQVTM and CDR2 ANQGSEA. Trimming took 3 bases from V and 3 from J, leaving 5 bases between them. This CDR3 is CSVDKDTGELFF. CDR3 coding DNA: TGCAGCGTTGATAAGGACACCGGGGAGCTGTTTTTT.

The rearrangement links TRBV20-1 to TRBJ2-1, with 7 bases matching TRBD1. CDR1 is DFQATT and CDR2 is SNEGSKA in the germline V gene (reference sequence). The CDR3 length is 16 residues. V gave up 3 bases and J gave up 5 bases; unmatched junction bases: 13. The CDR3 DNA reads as TGCAGTGCTAGCCCTTTGGACAGGATTAAGGACAATGAGCAGTTCTTC. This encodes CSASPLDRIKDNEQFF.

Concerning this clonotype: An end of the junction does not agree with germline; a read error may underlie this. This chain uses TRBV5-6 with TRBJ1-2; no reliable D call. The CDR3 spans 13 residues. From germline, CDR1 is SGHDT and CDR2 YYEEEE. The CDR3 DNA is TGTGCCAGCAGCTTGTCAGTCCCCTATGGCCACACCTTC. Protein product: CASSLSVPYGHTF.

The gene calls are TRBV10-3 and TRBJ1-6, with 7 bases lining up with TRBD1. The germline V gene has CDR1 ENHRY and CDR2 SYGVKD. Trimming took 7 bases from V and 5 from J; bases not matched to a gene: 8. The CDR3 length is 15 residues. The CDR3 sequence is CAIKGRQGDNSPLHF. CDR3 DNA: TGTGCCATCAAGGGGAGGCAGGGGGATAATTCACCCCTCCACTTT.

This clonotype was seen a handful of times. CDR3 bases: TGTGCCAGCTCACCGATTGACACAGATACGCAGTATTTT. As protein: CASSPIDTDTQYF. This sequence joins TRBV18 and TRBJ2-3, with D hard to call. The CDR3 sequence is 13 residues long. Germline V gives CDR1 KGHSH, CDR2 LQKENI. The V gene lost 3 bases and the J gene lost 2 bases, with 6 bases spanning the gap.

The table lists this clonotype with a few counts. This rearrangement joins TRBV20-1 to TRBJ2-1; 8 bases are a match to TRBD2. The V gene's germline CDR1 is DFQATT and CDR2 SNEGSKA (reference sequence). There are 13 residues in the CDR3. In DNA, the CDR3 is TGCAGCCCGTTGGCTAGCGGGCCCAATGAGCAGTTCTTC. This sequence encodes CSPLASGPNEQFF.

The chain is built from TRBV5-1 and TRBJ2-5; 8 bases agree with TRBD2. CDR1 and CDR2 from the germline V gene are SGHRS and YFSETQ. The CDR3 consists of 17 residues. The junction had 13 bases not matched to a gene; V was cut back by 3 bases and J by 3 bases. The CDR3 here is CASSWGDRGGTKETQYF. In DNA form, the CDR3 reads TGCGCCAGCAGCTGGGGGGACCGCGGGGGGACCAAAGAGACCCAGTACTTC.

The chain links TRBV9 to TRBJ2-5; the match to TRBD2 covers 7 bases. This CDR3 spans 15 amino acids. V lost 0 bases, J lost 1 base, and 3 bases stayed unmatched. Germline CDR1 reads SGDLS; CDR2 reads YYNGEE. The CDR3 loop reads CASSVEGTIQETQYF. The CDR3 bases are TGTGCCAGCAGCGTAGAGGGGACTATCCAAGAGACCCAGTACTTC.

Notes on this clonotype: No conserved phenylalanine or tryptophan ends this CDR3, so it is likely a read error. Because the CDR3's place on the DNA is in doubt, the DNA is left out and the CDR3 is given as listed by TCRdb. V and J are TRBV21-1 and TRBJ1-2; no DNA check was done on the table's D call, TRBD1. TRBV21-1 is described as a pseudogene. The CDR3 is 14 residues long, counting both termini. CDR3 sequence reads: CASSKDRVYYGYTV.

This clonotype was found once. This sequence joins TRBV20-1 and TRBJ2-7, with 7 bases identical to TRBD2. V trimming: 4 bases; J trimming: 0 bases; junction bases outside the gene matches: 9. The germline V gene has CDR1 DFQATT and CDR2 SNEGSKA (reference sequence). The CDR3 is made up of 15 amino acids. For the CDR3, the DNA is TGCAGTGCTACAGGATCTCCTAGCGGCTCCTACGAGCAGTACTTC. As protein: CSATGSPSGSYEQYF.

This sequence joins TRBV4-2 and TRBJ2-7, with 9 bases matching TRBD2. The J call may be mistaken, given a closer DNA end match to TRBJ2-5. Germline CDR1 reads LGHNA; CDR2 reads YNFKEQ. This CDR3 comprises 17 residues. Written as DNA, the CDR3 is TGTGCCAGCAGCCGGTGGCGGGGGGGGTCCTTACAAGAGACCCAGTACTTC. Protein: CASSRWRGGSLQETQYF.

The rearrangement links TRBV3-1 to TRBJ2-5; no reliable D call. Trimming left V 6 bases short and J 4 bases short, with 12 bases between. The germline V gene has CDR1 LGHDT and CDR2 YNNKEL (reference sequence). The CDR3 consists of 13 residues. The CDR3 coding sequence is TGTGCCAGCAGACGGGCCCACAGAGAGACCCAGTACTTC. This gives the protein CASRRAHRETQYF.

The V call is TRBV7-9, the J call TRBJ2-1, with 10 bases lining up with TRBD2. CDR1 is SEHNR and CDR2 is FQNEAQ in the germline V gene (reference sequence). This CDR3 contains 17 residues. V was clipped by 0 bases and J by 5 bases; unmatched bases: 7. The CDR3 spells CASSLAIYTSGNNEQFF. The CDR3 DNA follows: TGTGCCAGCAGCTTAGCTATTTACACTAGCGGGAACAATGAGCAGTTCTTC.

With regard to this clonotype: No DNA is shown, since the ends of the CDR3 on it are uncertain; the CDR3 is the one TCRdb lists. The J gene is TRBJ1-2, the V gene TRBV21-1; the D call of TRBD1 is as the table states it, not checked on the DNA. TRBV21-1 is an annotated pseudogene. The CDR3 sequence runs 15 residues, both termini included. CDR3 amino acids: CASSKVGTGNYGYTF.

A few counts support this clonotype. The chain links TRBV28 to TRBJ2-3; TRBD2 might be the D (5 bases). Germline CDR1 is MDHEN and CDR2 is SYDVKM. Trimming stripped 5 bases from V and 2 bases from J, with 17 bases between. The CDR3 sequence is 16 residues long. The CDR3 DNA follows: TGTGCCAGCAGTCCCTTGGTAGCGCCTGTCACAGATACGCAGTATTTT. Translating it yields CASSPLVAPVTDTQYF. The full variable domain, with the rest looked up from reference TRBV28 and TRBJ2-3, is DVKVTQSSRYLVKRTGEKVFLECVQDMDHENMFWYRQDPGLGLRLIYFSYDVKMKEKGDIPEGYSVSREKKERFSLILESASTNQTSMYLCASSPLVAPVTDTQYFGPGTRLTVL.

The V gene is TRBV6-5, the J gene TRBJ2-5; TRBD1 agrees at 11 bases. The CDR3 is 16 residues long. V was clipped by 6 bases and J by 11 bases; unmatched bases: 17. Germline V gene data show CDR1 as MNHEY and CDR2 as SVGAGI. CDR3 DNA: TGTGCCAGCAGCCAGGACAGGGGGCCCCCTTACAATGAGCAGTACTTC. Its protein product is CASSQDRGPPYNEQYF.

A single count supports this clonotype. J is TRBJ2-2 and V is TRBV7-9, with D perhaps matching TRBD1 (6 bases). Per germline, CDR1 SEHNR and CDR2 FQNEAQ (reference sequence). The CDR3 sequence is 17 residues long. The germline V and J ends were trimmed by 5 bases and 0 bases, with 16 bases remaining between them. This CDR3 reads CASSPVPTGANTGELFF. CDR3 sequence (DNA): TGTGCCAGCAGCCCAGTCCCGACAGGAGCGAACACCGGGGAGCTGTTTTTT.